This TCR beta chain was captured in a study of blood T cell repertoires in COVID-19. Across the study: Samples of COVID-19 (acute and convalescent) were obtained from the United States, Italy and Spain. PBMCs, B-cell-depleted T cells, or T cells provided the cDNA or gDNA that made up the material.

Assay: immunoSEQ multiplex PCR; the TCRdb copy retains only in-frame clones and omits some. This table holds tens of thousands of clones, about 80% found once. The TCR originated in a woman over 75 with acute or convalescent COVID-19. Sequenced: peripheral blood.

The CDR3 DNA reads as TGTGCCAGCAGCTTCAGGGGGGAAAACACCGGGGAGCTGTTTTTT. Protein product: CASSFRGENTGELFF. The chain is built from TRBV11-2 and TRBJ2-2, with D tentatively TRBD1 (7 bases). Trimming cost V 3 bases and J 2 bases, with 10 bases left between them. The CDR3 is made up of 15 amino acids. CDR1 SGHAT and CDR2 FQNNGV come from the germline V gene.